Shown below are 23 T cell receptor beta chains from a single sample sequenced in a study of T cell responses to AZD1222 COVID-19 vaccine. Using immunoSEQ multiplex PCR, the repertoire was profiled, and TCRdb retains in-frame clones only, with some absent. Here the sample spans some 120,000 clones, 75% to 90% being singletons. Sample: peripheral blood, taken 28 days after the second AZD1222 dose. Receptors were obtained from an adult who received the AZD1222 COVID-19 vaccine.

V is TRBV28 and J is TRBJ1-1; D gene unclear. Trimming took 3 bases from V and 4 from J, leaving 6 bases between them. This CDR3 comprises 12 residues. From germline, CDR1 is MDHEN and CDR2 SYDVKM. In nucleotides, the CDR3 is TGTGCCAGCAGTTTTAGTGGCACTGAAGCTTTCTTT. It is translated as CASSFSGTEAFF.

The chain employs TRBV5-6 and TRBJ2-5, with a tentative D call TRBD2 (6 bases). Germline CDR1 SGHDT, CDR2 YYEEEE. CDR3 size: 15 residues. Trimming removed 4 bases at V and 3 bases at J, with 16 bases between. Here the CDR3 reads CASSPRGGGEETQYF. As DNA, the CDR3 is TGTGCCAGCAGCCCTAGGGGAGGAGGAGAAGAGACCCAGTACTTC.

The chain links TRBV28 to TRBJ2-3; D is uncertain. Germline values: CDR1 MDHEN, CDR2 SYDVKM. The V and J ends lost 1 base and 1 base respectively, with 6 bases between them. The CDR3 runs to 14 residues. The CDR3 coding sequence is TGTGCCAGCAGTTTATCGTATGGCACAGATACGCAGTATTTT. Amino acid sequence: CASSLSYGTDTQYF.

The rearrangement links TRBV6-5 to TRBJ1-1; D is perhaps TRBD1 (5 bases). The CDR3 is made up of 15 amino acids. Trimming removed 7 bases at V and 0 bases at J, with 15 bases between. Per germline, CDR1 MNHEY and CDR2 SVGAGI. CDR3 amino acids: CASTGGAGLNTEAFF. CDR3 coding DNA: TGTGCCAGCACTGGCGGGGCAGGGCTGAACACTGAAGCTTTCTTT.

There are a few counts of this clone. This chain connects TRBV29-1 to TRBJ2-3; TRBD1 matches at 7 bases. Trimming took 4 bases from V and 3 from J; bases not matched to a gene: 7. The CDR3 consists of 14 residues. Germline loops: CDR1 SQVTM, CDR2 ANQGSEA. CDR3 sequence reads: CSVAGDSLTDTQYF. The DNA for the CDR3 is TGCAGCGTTGCAGGGGACAGTCTGACAGATACGCAGTATTTT.

The gene calls are TRBV11-3 and TRBJ2-7; possibly TRBD1 for D (7 bases). The CDR3 has 15 amino acids. In germline, CDR1 is SGHNT, CDR2 YENEEA. V lost 5 bases and J 7 bases, leaving 21 bases between the germline ends. The CDR3: CASSPSLDRSGEQYF. For the CDR3, the DNA is TGTGCCAGCAGCCCATCTCTGGACAGGAGCGGGGAGCAGTACTTC.

At least ten counts were recorded for this clone. The identical CDR3 is also encoded by other nucleotide sequences in the sample. This chain connects TRBV19 to TRBJ2-1; tentatively, D is TRBD1 or TRBD2 (6 bases each). The germline V gene encodes CDR1 LNHDA and CDR2 SQIVND (reference sequence). The CDR3 contains 15 residues. V was cut by 3 bases and J by 2 bases, with 11 bases left in between. Here the CDR3 reads CASSIEGGAYNEQFF. The CDR3 DNA reads as TGTGCCAGTAGTATTGAGGGGGGCGCCTACAATGAGCAGTTCTTC. Full variable domain (remainder filled in from reference TRBV19 and TRBJ2-1): DGGITQSPKYLFRKEGQNVTLSCEQNLNHDAMYWYRQDPGQGLRLIYYSQIVNDFQKGDIAEGYSVSREKKESFPLTVTSAQKNPTAFYLCASSIEGGAYNEQFFGPGTRLTVL.

The V call is TRBV27, the J call TRBJ2-7, with 10 bases fitting TRBD1. J gave up 3 bases and V 3 bases, and 5 bases lay outside the gene matches. Germline V gene lookup returns CDR1 MNHEY and CDR2 SMNVEV (reference sequence). The CDR3 extends over 15 amino acids. The CDR3 bases are TGTGCCAGCAGTTTCAGACAGGGGGCTTACTACGAGCAGTACTTC. Its protein is CASSFRQGAYYEQYF.

The CDR3 DNA sequence: TGTGCCAGCAGTCTAGGACAGGTCGGGCCCCAGCATTTT. Translated, it gives CASSLGQVGPQHF. The gene calls are TRBV12-3 or TRBV12-4 and TRBJ1-5; 7 bases map to TRBD1. V was clipped by 5 bases and J by 9 bases; unmatched bases: 7. The CDR3 is 13 amino acids.

The V call is TRBV3-1 (or the pseudogene TRBV3-2), the J call TRBJ2-1; D is uncertain. V lost 4 bases to trimming and J lost 5 bases, with 9 bases between them. Germline V gene lookup returns CDR1 LGHDT and CDR2 YNNKEL (reference sequence). This CDR3 region has 13 residues. The CDR3 nucleotides read TGTGCCAGCAGCCGGGGAAAACACAATGAGCAGTTCTTC. Its protein product is CASSRGKHNEQFF.

There are a few counts of this clone. V usage is TRBV5-1 and J usage is TRBJ1-1, with 7 bases matching TRBD1. From germline, CDR1 is SGHRS and CDR2 YFSETQ. The CDR3 spans 13 residues. The trim removed 3 bases at V and 4 bases at J, leaving 3 bases unmatched. The CDR3, as DNA: TGCGCCAGCAGCTATCCAGGGGGCACTGAAGCTTTCTTT. Amino acids: CASSYPGGTEAFF.

The gene calls are TRBV5-1 and TRBJ2-1; 9 bases are a match to TRBD2. Germline lookup yields CDR1 SGHRS and CDR2 YFSETQ. V shed 4 bases and J 0 bases; nucleotides not matched to a gene: 8. The CDR3 sequence is 17 residues long. The CDR3 loop reads CASSPHLAGSSYNEQFF. The CDR3 nucleotides are TGCGCCAGCAGCCCTCACCTAGCGGGGAGCTCCTACAATGAGCAGTTCTTC.

The count of this clone is one. The sample has other DNA sequences that encode this CDR3 too. V and J are TRBV20-1 and TRBJ2-3; unclear D gene. CDR1 DFQATT and CDR2 SNEGSKA come from the germline V gene (reference sequence). The V end was cut by 2 bases, the J end by 5 bases, with 5 bases between. The CDR3 runs 11 residues. The CDR3 protein is CSARPGDTQYF. The CDR3 coding sequence is TGCAGTGCTAGACCCGGAGATACGCAGTATTTT.

This chain links TRBV7-9 with TRBJ1-1, with D possibly TRBD1 on 5 matching bases. The germline V and J ends were trimmed by 1 base and 0 bases, with 6 bases remaining between them. This CDR3 comprises 14 residues. Looked up from germline, CDR1 is SEHNR and CDR2 is FQNEAQ (reference sequence). CDR3 coding DNA: TGTGCCAGCAGCTTAGAGGGACTGAACACTGAAGCTTTCTTT. Its protein is CASSLEGLNTEAFF.

The chain has TRBV12-3 or TRBV12-4 and TRBJ2-5; no reliable D call. The CDR3 extends over 13 amino acids. Trimming shortened V by 3 bases and J by 3 bases, and 8 bases separated the two germline ends. The CDR3 coding sequence is TGTGCCAGCAGTTTTGGCAGAGAAGAGACCCAGTACTTC. This translates into CASSFGREETQYF.

This chain uses TRBV9 with TRBJ2-7, with D tentatively TRBD1 (6 bases). V was trimmed by 0 bases and J by 5 bases, leaving 12 bases between them. Per germline, CDR1 SGDLS and CDR2 YYNGEE. The CDR3 has 14 residues. In nucleotides, the CDR3 is TGTGCCAGCAGCGTAGCCACAGGGCCCCACGAGCAGTACTTC. Translating gives CASSVATGPHEQYF.

The CDR3 DNA reads TGCGCCAGCAGTGCGTGGCAGGGGGCCACGAATGAGCAGTTCTTC. Protein product: CASSAWQGATNEQFF. This chain uses TRBV10-1 with TRBJ2-1, with 8 bases that match TRBD1. Per the germline V gene, CDR1 is WNHNN and CDR2 is SYGVQD (reference sequence). V gave up 4 bases and J gave up 7 bases; unmatched junction bases: 9. The CDR3 loop spans 15 amino acids.

The CDR3 DNA is TGTGCCACGCGGGCGGTTCGTGGCTACACCTTC. Amino acid sequence: CATRAVRGYTF. The gene calls are TRBV6-5 and TRBJ1-2, with D unresolved. The CDR3 covers 11 residues. The germline V gene has CDR1 MNHEY and CDR2 SVGAGI. The V gene lost 10 bases and the J gene lost 7 bases, with 13 bases spanning the gap.

Written as DNA, the CDR3 is TGTGCCAGCAGCAAGGACAGTAATCAGCCCCAGCATTTT. Its protein product is CASSKDSNQPQHF. The rearrangement joins TRBV6-5 to TRBJ1-5, with TRBD1 as a possible D gene (6 bases). The CDR3 has 13 residues. CDR1 is MNHEY and CDR2 is SVGAGI in the germline V gene. The V end lost 6 bases, the J end lost 4 bases, and 10 bases lay between the germline ends.

This rearrangement joins TRBV7-3 to TRBJ1-1; D ambiguous. V was trimmed by 4 bases and J by 5 bases, leaving 17 bases between them. Germline V gene sequence: CDR1 SGHTA, CDR2 FQGTGA. The CDR3 contains 15 residues. This chain's CDR3 is CASSSGKSGRTEAFF. CDR3 nucleotides: TGTGCCAGCAGCTCTGGGAAGTCGGGTCGGACTGAAGCTTTCTTT.

The rearrangement links TRBV7-9 to TRBJ1-2; 9 bases agree with TRBD1. Per the germline V gene, CDR1 is SEHNR and CDR2 is FQNEAQ (reference sequence). The CDR3 consists of 15 residues. V was clipped by 5 bases and J by 4 bases; unmatched bases: 8. CDR3 bases: TGTGCCAGCAGCCCCTGGGGACAGGGTTCCTATGGCTACACCTTC. Protein product: CASSPWGQGSYGYTF.

The chain joins TRBV5-1 to TRBJ2-5; TRBD1 agrees at 10 bases. V trimming: 4 bases; J trimming: 4 bases; junction bases outside the gene matches: 10. The CDR3 is made up of 16 amino acids. Germline V lookup: CDR1 SGHRS, CDR2 YFSETQ. DNA for the CDR3: TGCGCCAGCAGCGGGACCGGGACAGGGGCTGGAGAGACCCAGTACTTC. Translation gives CASSGTGTGAGETQYF.

V is TRBV28 and J is TRBJ1-5, with 7 bases matching TRBD1. V lost 2 bases and J lost 4; bases outside the gene matches: 2. The CDR3 length is 14 residues. Germline loops: CDR1 MDHEN, CDR2 SYDVKM. CDR3 loop: CASSLQGVNQPQHF. CDR3 coding DNA: TGTGCCAGCAGTTTACAGGGGGTAAATCAGCCCCAGCATTTT. The complete variable domain, with remaining parts taken from reference TRBV28 and TRBJ1-5, reads DVKVTQSSRYLVKRTGEKVFLECVQDMDHENMFWYRQDPGLGLRLIYFSYDVKMKEKGDIPEGYSVSREKKERFSLILESASTNQTSMYLCASSLQGVNQPQHFGDGTRLSIL.